These 13 T cell receptor beta chains originate from one sample sequenced in a study of T cell responses to AZD1222 COVID-19 vaccine. Generated by immunoSEQ multiplex PCR, the TCRdb table keeps only in-frame clones and is missing some. The table includes around 94,000 clones, around 83% detected once. The sequenced sample was peripheral blood, obtained on day 0 of AZD1222 vaccination. The receptors stem from an adult in good health.

CDR3 bases: TGTGCCACCAGCAGAGATCGGGGGGCGGCCTTTGAAAAACTGTTTTTT. As protein: CATSRDRGAAFEKLFF. The chain recombines TRBV15 with TRBJ1-4, with a tentative D call TRBD1 (6 bases). The CDR3 runs to 16 residues. Trimming took off 0 bases at V and 7 bases at J, with 15 bases between the two ends. Germline V gene data show CDR1 as LNHNV and CDR2 as YYDKDF (reference sequence).

This chain uses TRBV24-1 with TRBJ2-6; a weak D match, TRBD1 (6 bases). Germline V lookup: CDR1 KGHDR, CDR2 SFDVKD. The CDR3 consists of 16 residues. V lost 4 bases, J lost 4 bases, and 13 bases lay in between. This CDR3 is CATSDSTGTGANVLTF. In DNA, the CDR3 is TGTGCCACCAGTGACTCAACAGGGACGGGGGCCAACGTCCTGACTTTC.

V is TRBV6-1 and J is TRBJ2-7, with 8 bases that match TRBD1. This CDR3 has 15 amino acids. Germline lookup yields CDR1 MNHNS and CDR2 SASEGT. J was trimmed by 2 bases and V by 1 base; bases with no gene match: 4. The CDR3 loop is CASSEGDRGTYEQYF. The DNA for the CDR3 is TGTGCCAGCAGTGAAGGTGACAGGGGAACCTACGAGCAGTACTTC.

This clone has just a few counts. The chain joins TRBV15 to TRBJ1-4, with 7 bases lining up with TRBD1. This CDR3 is 13 amino acids long. Germline V gene data show CDR1 as LNHNV and CDR2 as YYDKDF (reference sequence). Unmatched junction bases numbered 1, after V lost 3 bases and J lost 6 bases. The CDR3 DNA follows: TGTGCCACCAGCAGCAGGGGGGATGAAAAACTGTTTTTT. Translation gives CATSSRGDEKLFF.

J is TRBJ1-5 and V is TRBV6-5; D is unresolved. The CDR3 totals 13 residues. V dropped 6 bases and J dropped 2 bases, with 8 bases sitting between them. In germline, CDR1 is MNHEY, CDR2 SVGAGI. The CDR3, as DNA: TGTGCCAGCAGCCCCACGCGCAATCAGCCCCAGCATTTT. Its translation is CASSPTRNQPQHF.

The CDR3 DNA sequence: TGTGCCAGCACGACGTACAGCGGACTAGCGGGGGGGGCGCATGAGCAGTTCTTC. Amino acid sequence: CASTTYSGLAGGAHEQFF. The chain recombines TRBV7-8 with TRBJ2-1, with 15 bases lining up with TRBD2. Germline CDR1 reads SGHVS; CDR2 reads FQNEAQ. The CDR3 is 18 amino acids. V lost 7 bases, J lost 8 bases, and 15 bases stayed unmatched.

In this sample, this clone turned up a few times. The V call is TRBV28, the J call TRBJ2-2; TRBD2 agrees at 10 bases. After removal of 1 base from V and 2 bases from J, the junction contained 4 bases not matched to a gene. CDR3 length: 17 amino acids. From germline, CDR1 is MDHEN and CDR2 SYDVKM. CDR3 in amino acids: CASSLSAGGPNTGELFF. Here the CDR3 DNA reads TGTGCCAGCAGTTTATCAGCGGGGGGGCCCAACACCGGGGAGCTGTTTTTT.

V and J are TRBV5-6 and TRBJ1-1, with D hard to call. This CDR3 spans 14 amino acids. The ends were cut back, 7 bases at V and 7 bases at J, with 20 bases in the middle. Per germline, CDR1 SGHDT and CDR2 YYEEEE. Written as DNA, the CDR3 is TGTGCCAGCCGCCTGGGAAGCTACGGTGGTGAAGCTTTCTTT. Its protein is CASRLGSYGGEAFF. The full variable domain, completed using reference TRBV5-6 and TRBJ1-1, is DAGVTQSPTHLIKTRGQQVTLRCSPKSGHDTVSWYQQALGQGPQFIFQYYEEEERQRGNFPDRFSGHQFPNYSSELNVNALLLGDSALYLCASRLGSYGGEAFFGQGTRLTVV.

The gene calls are TRBV27 and TRBJ2-2, with 8 bases that match TRBD1. The germline gives CDR1 MNHEY, CDR2 SMNVEV (reference sequence). With 3 bases clipped from V and 5 bases from J, the junction kept 5 bases outside the gene matches. The CDR3 has 15 residues. CDR3 sequence (DNA): TGTGCCAGCAGTTTCGCCAGGGGGCATACCGGGGAGCTGTTTTTT. Translation gives CASSFARGHTGELFF.

This clone occurred once. V and J are TRBV5-8 and TRBJ1-5, with 8 bases matching TRBD1. This CDR3 has 16 amino acids. The germline V gene encodes CDR1 SGHTS and CDR2 YDEGEE. V lost 4 bases, J lost 5 bases, and 11 bases stayed unmatched. CDR3 sequence reads: CASSPLDRGRDQPQHF. CDR3 coding DNA: TGTGCCAGCAGCCCACTCGACAGGGGTAGGGATCAGCCCCAGCATTTT.

This chain joins TRBV2 and TRBJ2-3, with 8 bases fitting TRBD1. Germline assignment: CDR1 SNHLY and CDR2 FYNNEI. The V gene end was trimmed by 2 bases and the J gene end by 14 bases; junction bases not matched to a gene: 9. This CDR3 has 13 amino acids. The CDR3 nucleotides read TGTGCCAGCAGTGAACGCAGGGGGCCGGAGGGGTATTTT. Protein product: CASSERRGPEGYF.

The chain carries TRBV29-1 and TRBJ2-1, with D tentatively TRBD1 (5 bases). The CDR3 extends over 14 amino acids. Germline V gives CDR1 SQVTM, CDR2 ANQGSEA. Trimming took 2 bases from V and 1 from J, leaving 9 bases between them. DNA for the CDR3: TGCAGCGTTGAATCAGGGTTTTCCTACAATGAGCAGTTCTTC. This codes for CSVESGFSYNEQFF.

The J gene is TRBJ1-5, the V gene TRBV28; 9 positions agree with TRBD1. The junction had 5 bases not matched to a gene; V was cut back by 4 bases and J by 4 bases. The CDR3 consists of 15 residues. CDR1 is MDHEN and CDR2 is SYDVKM in the germline V gene. The CDR3 DNA reads TGTGCCAGCAGTTCCTCCGGGACAGGGAATCAGCCCCAGCATTTT. This codes for CASSSSGTGNQPQHF.